The T cell receptor (beta chain) described here comes from a study of T cell responses to AZD1222 COVID-19 vaccine. Here immunoSEQ multiplex PCR was the method, and the copy in TCRdb shows in-frame clones only, minus some. The profile shows approximately 130,000 clones, roughly 90% of them singletons. The receptor comes from an adult who received the AZD1222 COVID-19 vaccine. The material sequenced was peripheral blood, taken 28 days after the second AZD1222 dose.

CDR3 nucleotide sequence: TGTGCCAGCAGCCAAGATGTTTGGGACAGAGGAGCATTAACTGAAGCTTTCTTT. It encodes CASSQDVWDRGALTEAFF. The chain couples TRBV4-2 to TRBJ1-1; 7 bases map to TRBD1. The V gene's germline CDR1 is LGHNA and CDR2 YNFKEQ. V trimming: 0 bases; J trimming: 5 bases; junction bases outside the gene matches: 15. The CDR3 extends over 18 amino acids.